The next 17 T cell receptor beta chains were all read from a single sample in a study of blood T cell repertoires in COVID-19. The method was immunoSEQ multiplex PCR; TCRdb's version includes in-frame clones alone and lacks a portion of them. The table includes 150,000 or so clones, around 85% detected once. The sequencing input was peripheral blood. The receptors originated from a human donor in a cohort sampled during active COVID-19.

The chain couples TRBV2 to TRBJ1-5; 9 nucleotides line up with TRBD1. Germline lookup yields CDR1 SNHLY and CDR2 FYNNEI. The V gene end was trimmed by 10 bases and the J gene end by 4 bases; junction bases not matched to a gene: 11. This CDR3 comprises 15 residues. The CDR3: CATQAGQGNNQPQHF. Here the CDR3 DNA reads TGTGCCACCCAAGCGGGACAGGGCAATAATCAGCCCCAGCATTTT.

The chain recombines TRBV3-1 (or the pseudogene TRBV3-2) with TRBJ1-1; D possibly corresponds to TRBD1 (5 bases). Germline assignment: CDR1 LGHDT and CDR2 YNNKEL (reference sequence). Trimming removed 1 base from V and 4 bases from J, with 10 bases in between. CDR3 length: 14 residues. CDR3 sequence (DNA): TGTGCCAGCAGCCAAGTGCGGGGGGGCACTGAAGCTTTCTTT. It specifies CASSQVRGGTEAFF.

This chain joins TRBV27 and TRBJ2-2; 7 bases map to TRBD2. There are 16 residues in the CDR3. CDR1 is MNHEY and CDR2 is SMNVEV in the germline V gene (reference sequence). The junction had 4 bases not matched to a gene; V was cut back by 1 base and J by 2 bases. The CDR3 region is CASSLYPSGNTGELFF. Here the CDR3 DNA reads TGTGCCAGCAGTTTATACCCTAGCGGAAACACCGGGGAGCTGTTTTTT.

The gene calls are TRBV13 and TRBJ2-1; tentatively, D is TRBD2 (7 bases). This CDR3 region has 14 residues. The ends were cut back, 2 bases at V and 9 bases at J, with 14 bases in the middle. The germline gives CDR1 PRHDT, CDR2 FYEKMQ (reference sequence). CDR3 sequence (DNA): TGTGCCAGCAGCTTAAGGGGGGGCCGCGGTGAGCAGTTCTTC. The encoded protein is CASSLRGGRGEQFF.

The chain employs TRBV2 and TRBJ1-4, with a tentative D call TRBD1 (6 bases). This CDR3 region has 17 residues. The V end lost 6 bases, the J end lost 3 bases, and 20 bases lay between the germline ends. The germline V gene has CDR1 SNHLY and CDR2 FYNNEI. The CDR3 region is CASRGTRTPDANEKLFF. DNA of the CDR3: TGTGCCAGCAGAGGGACAAGGACACCGGACGCTAATGAAAAACTGTTTTTT.

This clone appeared a single time. The genes are TRBV28 and TRBJ2-7, with 7 bases aligning to TRBD1. The germline gives CDR1 MDHEN, CDR2 SYDVKM. CDR3 length equals 12 residues. The V and J ends lost 6 bases and 4 bases, in that order; junction bases with no gene match: 3. CDR3 region: CASRGDRYEQYF. For the CDR3, the DNA is TGTGCCAGCAGGGGGGACAGATACGAGCAGTACTTC.

The V gene is TRBV28, the J gene TRBJ1-2; D gene ambiguous. Germline-derived CDR1 and CDR2 are MDHEN and SYDVKM. The CDR3 extends over 12 amino acids. V shed 8 bases and J shed 2 bases, with 9 bases lying between them. In nucleotides, the CDR3 is TGTGCCAGCGGCGGAGGGAACTATGGCTACACCTTC. Protein: CASGGGNYGYTF.

For this clone: Distinct nucleotide sequences in the sample also encode this CDR3. CDR3 amino acids: CASSLGGSSYEQYF. The CDR3 DNA is TGTGCCAGCAGCTTAGGAGGTAGCTCCTACGAGCAGTACTTC. The rearrangement uses TRBV11-1 and TRBJ2-7; D is unclear. V lost 1 base, J lost 0 bases, and 7 bases lay in between. The CDR3 totals 14 residues. Per the germline V gene, CDR1 is SGHAT and CDR2 is FQDESV (reference sequence).

V usage is TRBV11-2 and J usage is TRBJ2-3; TRBD1 matches 7 bases. The junction had 7 bases not matched to a gene; V was cut back by 1 base and J by 6 bases. This CDR3 comprises 15 residues. Germline CDR1 is SGHAT and CDR2 is FQNNGV. The CDR3 is CASSLGTGKVDTQYF. DNA for the CDR3: TGTGCCAGCAGCTTAGGGACAGGCAAGGTTGATACGCAGTATTTT.

The chain employs TRBV13 and TRBJ2-5; 7 bases agree with TRBD2. V lost 1 base to trimming and J lost 7 bases; unmatched junction nucleotides: 15. This CDR3 contains 17 residues. Germline V gene sequence: CDR1 PRHDT, CDR2 FYEKMQ (reference sequence). The CDR3 DNA follows: TGTGCCAGCAGCTTAGAAGGTGGCATGGGAGGGTATGGGACCCAGTACTTC. As protein: CASSLEGGMGGYGTQYF.

The J gene is TRBJ2-1, the V gene TRBV9; D perhaps matches TRBD2 (5 bases). The V gene's germline CDR1 is SGDLS and CDR2 YYNGEE. Trimming pared 0 bases from V and 7 bases from J, leaving 8 bases between. The CDR3 is made up of 13 amino acids. The CDR3 nucleotides read TGTGCCAGCAGCGTAGCTACGGGAAATGAGCAGTTCTTC. It specifies CASSVATGNEQFF.

This sequence joins TRBV16 and TRBJ1-5; the D is unclear. The germline V gene has CDR1 KGHSY and CDR2 FQNENV. This CDR3 has 16 amino acids. Trimming cost V 0 bases and J 0 bases, with 9 bases left between them. The CDR3 nucleotides are TGTGCCAGCAGCCAATCTACGTACGGTAGCAATCAGCCCCAGCATTTT. It specifies CASSQSTYGSNQPQHF.

Written as DNA, the CDR3 is TGTGCCAGCAGCTCCCCTAGCGGGACGGCCTCCTACGAGCAGTACTTC. The encoded protein is CASSSPSGTASYEQYF. The chain has TRBV11-2 and TRBJ2-7, with 9 bases that match TRBD2. CDR1 and CDR2 from the germline V gene are SGHAT and FQNNGV. With V trimmed by 4 bases and J by 0 bases, 7 bases remained unmatched. CDR3 length equals 16 residues.

The chain couples TRBV19 to TRBJ2-1; D not resolved. CDR3 length equals 13 residues. The germline V gene has CDR1 LNHDA and CDR2 SQIVND (reference sequence). V dropped 7 bases and J dropped 0 bases, with 7 bases sitting between them. CDR3 nucleotides: TGTGCCAGTACCCCCCGCTCCTACAATGAGCAGTTCTTC. It yields the protein CASTPRSYNEQFF.

V and J are TRBV30 and TRBJ2-5; no clear D gene. Germline CDR1 and CDR2: GTSNPN and SVGIG (reference sequence). The CDR3 runs to 15 residues. The germline V and J ends were trimmed by 2 bases and 0 bases, with 13 bases remaining between them. The CDR3 loop is CAWSLWQKNQETQYF. In nucleotides, the CDR3 is TGTGCCTGGAGTTTATGGCAGAAGAACCAAGAGACCCAGTACTTC. Using reference TRBV30 and TRBJ2-5 for the parts outside the CDR3, the full variable domain is SQTIHQWPATLVQPVGSPLSLECTVEGTSNPNLYWYRQAAGRGLQLLFYSVGIGQISSEVPQNLSASRPQDRQFILSSKKLLLSDSGFYLCAWSLWQKNQETQYFGPGTRLLVL.

The chain couples TRBV28 to TRBJ1-2; 7 bases are a match to TRBD1. This CDR3 is 14 amino acids long. Germline trimming cut 3 bases from V and 4 bases from J; bases unmatched to any gene: 5. Looked up from germline, CDR1 is MDHEN and CDR2 is SYDVKM. This CDR3 is CASSFGRGAYGYTF. The CDR3, as DNA: TGTGCCAGCAGTTTTGGCAGGGGGGCCTATGGCTACACCTTC.

The genes are TRBV9 and TRBJ2-2, with 10 positions matching TRBD2. After removal of 3 bases from V and 1 base from J, the junction contained 3 bases not matched to a gene. CDR3 length equals 16 residues. Germline V gives CDR1 SGDLS, CDR2 YYNGEE. DNA for the CDR3: TGTGCCAGCAGCGGAGTAGCGGGAGGGAACACCGGGGAGCTGTTTTTT. Its translation is CASSGVAGGNTGELFF.